These 14 T cell receptor beta chains were all obtained from the same sample, sequenced in a study of CD8 T cells in ankylosing spondylitis. TCRdb reanalysed the 5' RACE reads using MiXCR and keeps one entry per CDR3 protein. This sample has roughly 250,000 distinct CDR3 sequences, with 8.6% found just once. Sequences were obtained from blood, either unsorted or a sorted T cell fraction (not recorded which). The receptors originated from a male donor with ankylosing spondylitis or in good health (not recorded which).

This clonotype has a count of ten or more. The V and J genes are TRBV5-6 and TRBJ2-3; TRBD1 matches 7 bases. The CDR3 totals 15 residues. With 2 bases clipped from V and 3 bases from J, the junction kept 6 bases outside the gene matches. Germline CDR1 SGHDT, CDR2 YYEEEE. The CDR3 DNA reads TGTGCCAGCAGCTTTAGACAGGGACAGACAGATACGCAGTATTTT. This gives the protein CASSFRQGQTDTQYF.

There are a few counts of this clonotype. The chain links TRBV7-2 to TRBJ2-3; TRBD2 aligns across 9 bases. The CDR3 is made up of 15 amino acids. The germline V gene encodes CDR1 SGHTA and CDR2 FQGNSA. After removal of 11 bases from V and 2 bases from J, the junction contained 11 bases not matched to a gene. As DNA, the CDR3 is TGTGCCTCCGTGCCACTAGCGGGCCTCACAGATACGCAGTATTTT. This gives the protein CASVPLAGLTDTQYF.

This clonotype was seen only a few times. The V gene is TRBV18, the J gene TRBJ2-5; D is perhaps TRBD1 (5 bases). The CDR3 runs to 13 residues. Per germline, CDR1 KGHSH and CDR2 LQKENI. V was pared by 6 bases and J by 1 base, with 9 bases between. CDR3 coding DNA: TGTGCCAGCTCTCGACAGTTCCAAGAGACCCAGTACTTC. It yields the protein CASSRQFQETQYF. Based on the CDR3 plus reference TRBV18 and TRBJ2-5, the full variable domain is NAGVMQNPRHLVRRRGQEARLRCSPMKGHSHVYWYRQLPEEGLKFMVYLQKENIIDESGMPKERFSAEFPKEGPSILRIQQVVRGDSAAYFCASSRQFQETQYFGPGTRLLVL.

This clonotype was counted ten times or more. This chain joins TRBV15 and TRBJ2-1, with D perhaps TRBD1 (6 bases). The V gene's germline CDR1 is LNHNV and CDR2 YYDKDF (reference sequence). V was shortened by 8 bases and J by 12 bases, with 17 bases between the two germline ends. The CDR3 loop spans 12 amino acids. CDR3 DNA sequence: TGTGCCACCGGTAGGGACATCGGGCGGCAGTTCTTC. Translation: CATGRDIGRQFF.

This clonotype was seen only a few times. The gene calls are TRBV10-3 and TRBJ2-1; D perhaps matches TRBD2 (6 bases). Germline V gene lookup returns CDR1 ENHRY and CDR2 SYGVKD. Trimming left V 2 bases short and J 10 bases short, with 18 bases between. This CDR3 contains 15 residues. CDR3 nucleotides: TGTGCCATCAGTGAGGGTGGCGGGGAACGGCGAGAGCAGTTCTTC. Translated: CAISEGGGERREQFF.

At least ten counts were recorded for this clonotype. The chain links TRBV9 to TRBJ2-2, with 7 positions matching TRBD2. The CDR3 has 14 amino acids. Germline CDR1 is SGDLS and CDR2 is YYNGEE. V was clipped by 7 bases and J by 2 bases; unmatched bases: 5. The CDR3 DNA reads TGTGCCAGCGGGGGGGACTTAAACACCGGGGAGCTGTTTTTT. Encoded protein: CASGGDLNTGELFF.

This clonotype was detected many times. The chain employs TRBV9 and TRBJ2-5, with 7 bases matching TRBD2. V was clipped by 4 bases and J by 0 bases; unmatched bases: 3. This CDR3 region has 14 residues. Germline-derived CDR1 and CDR2 are SGDLS and YYNGEE. CDR3 sequence reads: CASSLSGYQETQYF. CDR3 sequence (DNA): TGTGCCAGCAGCCTTAGCGGGTACCAAGAGACCCAGTACTTC.

This clonotype was counted ten times or more. V and J are TRBV12-3 or TRBV12-4 and TRBJ1-6, with D unresolved. The CDR3 has 12 amino acids. With 5 bases removed from V and 6 bases from J, the gap between germline ends came to 5 bases. CDR3 loop: CASSRVNSPLHF. CDR3 nucleotide sequence: TGTGCCAGCAGTCGGGTTAATTCACCCCTCCACTTT.

A single count supports this clonotype. A read error may produce the germline difference seen at one junction end. The CDR3 nucleotides read TGTGCCAGCAGTTTAAGTCGGAACCCTGAAGCTTTCTTT. Its translation is CASSLSRNPEAFF. V gene TRBV12-3 or TRBV12-4 combines with J gene TRBJ1-1; no definite D call. The CDR3 totals 13 residues.

The sample holds a few counts of this clonotype. The gene calls are TRBV4-3 and TRBJ2-7; perhaps TRBD2 as D (5 bases). The V and J ends lost 0 bases and 7 bases respectively, with 10 bases between them. Germline CDR1 is LGHNA and CDR2 is YSLEER. The CDR3 contains 13 residues. CDR3 sequence reads: CASSQETGWEQYF. The CDR3 DNA reads TGCGCCAGCAGCCAAGAGACGGGATGGGAGCAGTACTTC.

This clonotype was counted a few times. The rearrangement uses TRBV5-1 and TRBJ1-1; the D is unclear. The CDR3 is 13 amino acids. Germline lookup yields CDR1 SGHRS and CDR2 YFSETQ. The V gene lost 1 base and the J gene lost 3 bases, with 7 bases spanning the gap. CDR3 coding DNA: TGCGCCAGCAGCTTGAACTCTCACACTGAAGCTTTCTTT. This translates into CASSLNSHTEAFF.

This clonotype has just a few counts. This chain joins TRBV20-1 and TRBJ2-2, with 9 nucleotides matching TRBD2. The CDR3 runs to 15 residues. The V and J ends lost 6 bases and 5 bases, in that order; junction bases with no gene match: 10. Germline values: CDR1 DFQATT, CDR2 SNEGSKA (reference sequence). The CDR3 is CSAPRTSESTGELFF. The CDR3 coding sequence is TGCAGTGCCCCCCGGACTAGCGAATCGACCGGGGAGCTGTTTTTT.

This clonotype was seen ten or more times. CDR3 region: CASSFLSGVNTGELFF. The CDR3, as DNA: TGTGCCAGCAGTTTTCTTTCAGGGGTAAACACCGGGGAGCTGTTTTTT. V and J are TRBV12-3 or TRBV12-4 and TRBJ2-2, with TRBD1 as a possible D gene (6 bases). The CDR3 extends over 16 amino acids. Trimming took 3 bases from V and 2 from J, leaving 13 bases between them.

This clonotype was detected only a few times. The V and J genes are TRBV7-2 and TRBJ2-7, with D possibly matching TRBD2 (5 bases). This CDR3 is 14 amino acids long. CDR1 SGHTA and CDR2 FQGNSA come from the germline V gene. The V and J ends lost 0 bases and 4 bases respectively, with 10 bases between them. The CDR3 DNA reads as TGTGCCAGCAGCTTAGCGACGGAGCGGTACGAGCAGTACTTC. It codes for CASSLATERYEQYF.